This TCR beta chain was sequenced during a study of STAT5B mutations in CD4+ large granular lymphocyte leukemia. Sequencing used immunoSEQ multiplex PCR; TCRdb keeps in-frame clones, though not all of them. The table lists about 30,000 clones, 65% to 85% of them singletons. There are 17 residues in the CDR3. The ends lost 0 bases at V and 0 bases at J; junction bases unmatched: 6. Germline V gene data show CDR1 as SGHVS and CDR2 as FNYEAQ. As regards this clone: The target antigen is unknown.

Findings and caveats of the study: About a quarter of private leukemic clonotypes occurred rarely in other patients' non-leukemic repertoires.

The J gene is TRBJ2-3, the V gene TRBV7-6; 7 nucleotides align to TRBD2. This sequence originates from a human donor in good health. What was sequenced was CD4+ T cells from blood buffy coats. The CDR3: CASSLAPSGKSTDTQYF. The CDR3 nucleotides read TGTGCCAGCAGCTTAGCGCCTAGCGGCAAAAGCACAGATACGCAGTATTTT.